The rows below give T cell receptor beta chains drawn from one sample of a study of control samples from healthy donors and cancer patients. Repertoires were generated with immunoSEQ multiplex PCR, while TCRdb's copy carries only in-frame clones and drops some. The sample includes 170,000 or so clones, 85% to 95% of them seen just once. The material sequenced was blood. These receptors all come from a woman under 30 in good health. Both conserved end residues are part of each CDR3. A D gene is named only where the DNA matches it firmly. The size entry is marked missing in some rows and otherwise reads once, few, many or a size class.

d_call clone_size j_call v_call cdr3_nt cdr3_aa
TRBD2 NA TRBJ2-3 TRBV5-1 TGCGCCAGCAGCTTGAGGGCTAGCGGGAGGGGTTCATACACAGATACGCAGTATTTT CASSLRASGRGSYTDTQYF
NA NA TRBJ2-5 TRBV5-1 TGCGCCAGCAACTATCAAGAGACCCAGTACTTC CASNYQETQYF
NA NA TRBJ1-1 TRBV10-1 TGCGCCAGCAGTGCACACTTGAACACTGAAGCTTTCTTT CASSAHLNTEAFF
NA NA TRBJ1-2 TRBV6-5 TGTGCCAGCAGTTACGATCACGAAGGGTCCTATGGCTACACCTTC CASSYDHEGSYGYTF
NA NA TRBJ2-2 TRBV15 TGTGCCACCAGCGCATCAGACACGCCCGGCCCCGGGGAGCTGTTTTTT CATSASDTPGPGELFF
NA NA TRBJ2-4 TRBV5-4 TGTGCCAGCAGCTCCGCGCGCTCCCCAAGGAACATTCAGTACTTC CASSSARSPRNIQYF
TRBD1 NA TRBJ2-7 TRBV4-1 TGCGCCAGCAGCCCGTACCTACAGGGGGTTGGCGAGCAGTACTTC CASSPYLQGVGEQYF
NA NA TRBJ2-1 TRBV19 TGTGCCAGTAGTCTGATGACTAGGAGGGGTGAGCAGTTCTTC CASSLMTRRGEQFF
TRBD1 NA TRBJ1-5 TRBV11-2 TGTGCCAGCAGCCATCGTCCCGGGACAGATTATAGCAATCAGCCCCAGCATTTT CASSHRPGTDYSNQPQHF
NA NA TRBJ2-7 TRBV6-2/TRBV6-3 TGTGCCAGCAGTTATCGTACTGGCCGCTCCTACGAGCAGTACTTC CASSYRTGRSYEQYF
NA NA TRBJ2-7 TRBV28 TGTGCCAGCAGTTTACCTCAAGAGGGGTCCTACGAGCAGTACTTC CASSLPQEGSYEQYF
NA NA TRBJ2-1 TRBV6-2/TRBV6-3 TGTGCCAGCAGTTACTCGTGGGGGAATGAGTTCTTC CASSYSWGNEFF
TRBD1 NA TRBJ1-2 TRBV6-5 TGTGCCAGCCGGGGACAGGGGGCTGATGGCTACACCTTC CASRGQGADGYTF
NA NA TRBJ2-7 TRBV6-5 TGTGCCAGAAACTACCCTGGCGGGTTGCTCGACTTC CARNYPGGLLDF
TRBD1 NA TRBJ1-1 TRBV19 TGTGCCACCAGGGGGTTCACTGAAGCTTTCTTT CATRGFTEAFF
NA NA TRBJ1-3 TRBV9 TGTGCCAGCAGCGTAGGACCGGCCAGGGACTCTGGAAACACCATATATTTT CASSVGPARDSGNTIYF
NA NA TRBJ2-4 TRBV7-9 TGTGCCAGCAGCCCTGACCTAGCCAAAAACATTCAGTACTTC CASSPDLAKNIQYF
NA NA TRBJ2-7 TRBV4-2 TGTGCCAGCAGCCAAGATAGGGGAAGCTTCCCCCTGTTCTTC CASSQDRGSFPLFF
TRBD2 NA TRBJ2-3 TRBV15 TGTGCCACCAGCGGACTAGCGGGCACAGATACGCAGTATTTT CATSGLAGTDTQYF
NA NA TRBJ1-1 TRBV12-3/TRBV12-4 TGTGCCAGCAGGGAGGGAGCGTACACTGAAGCTTTCTTT CASREGAYTEAFF
NA NA TRBJ2-1 TRBV27 TGTGCCAGCAGTCCCATCACGCCCCGACAGGACAATGAGCAGTTCTTC CASSPITPRQDNEQFF
NA NA TRBJ1-1 TRBV3-1/TRBV3-2 TGTGCCAGCAGCCAAGATGGGCGGACGAACACTGAAGCTTTCTTT CASSQDGRTNTEAFF
NA NA TRBJ1-2 TRBV28 TGTGCCAGCAGTTTATTTCAAGATGGCTACACCTTC CASSLFQDGYTF
NA NA TRBJ1-2 TRBV7-3 TGTGCCAGCAGTTCATATTCCGGGCCCCTGGTAGGCTACACCTTC CASSSYSGPLVGYTF
NA once TRBJ1-5 TRBV27 TGTGCCAGCAGATTACAGAGTTCTAGCAATCAGCCCCAGCATTTT CASRLQSSSNQPQHF
NA NA TRBJ2-1 TRBV12-1 TGTGCCAGCAGCGAACCGGGGCCTTACAATGAGCAGTTCTTC CASSEPGPYNEQFF
NA NA TRBJ1-5 TRBV2 TGTGCCAGCACCCGAAGCCCCGGTAGCAATCAGCCCCAGCATTTT CASTRSPGSNQPQHF
NA NA TRBJ1-1 TRBV21-1 TGTGCCAGCAGCAAGAATCCAGGGTGCTTGCTCAAAGCTTTCTTT CASSKNPGCLLKAFF
NA NA TRBJ2-7 TRBV7-9 TGTGCCAGCAGCTTACAGGGGATCGGAACCTACGAGCAGTACTTC CASSLQGIGTYEQYF
NA NA TRBJ1-1 TRBV11-2 TGTGCCAGCAGCTTAGTTCCGGTGTCGAACACTGAAGCTTTCTTT CASSLVPVSNTEAFF
NA NA TRBJ1-1 TRBV28 TGTGCCAGCAGAGCAGGAGGGTGGAGCGCTCTGGCTTTCTTT CASRAGGWSALAFF
TRBD1 NA TRBJ1-3 TRBV7-2 TGTGCCAGCAAACTAGACAGGGAGGCGGGTGGAAACACCATATATTTT CASKLDREAGGNTIYF
NA NA TRBJ2-2 TRBV6-5 TGTGCCAGCAGTTACTCTCCAGCAGGGAACACCGGGGAGCTGTTTTTT CASSYSPAGNTGELFF
NA NA TRBJ1-2 TRBV18 TGTGCCAGCTCCCCTACAGAGGGCCGCTATGGCTACACCTTC CASSPTEGRYGYTF
NA NA TRBJ1-2 TRBV19 TGTGCCAGTAGTCGGGGAAGCTATGGCTACACCTTC CASSRGSYGYTF
TRBD2 NA TRBJ2-3 TRBV4-2 TGTGCCAGCAGCCAAGAGTACGGGCTAGCGGGACCAGATACGCAGTATTTT CASSQEYGLAGPDTQYF
TRBD1 NA TRBJ1-5 TRBV6-5 TGTGCGACAGGGGTCGGCAATCAGCCCCAGCATTTT CATGVGNQPQHF
NA once TRBJ1-1 TRBV10-3 TGTGCCATCAGTGAGAATCCATATAACACTGAAGCTTTCTTT CAISENPYNTEAFF
NA NA TRBJ2-1 TRBV19 TGTGCCAGTAGCCTTGACAGACACCCCGAGAATGAGCAGTTCTTC CASSLDRHPENEQFF
NA NA TRBJ2-1 TRBV5-6 TGTGCCAGCAGCTTCACCAATGAGCAGTTCTTC CASSFTNEQFF
TRBD1 NA TRBJ1-1 TRBV7-9 TGTGCCAGCAGCCTGGGGACAGTTGAAGCTTTCTTT CASSLGTVEAFF
NA NA TRBJ1-3 TRBV6-5 TGTGCCAGCAGTTATACATCCCTCTCTGGAAACACCATATATTTT CASSYTSLSGNTIYF
TRBD2 NA TRBJ2-1 TRBV11-3 TGTGCCAGCAGCCCCCGGACTAGCGGGGCAAATGAGCAGTTCTTC CASSPRTSGANEQFF
NA NA TRBJ1-6 TRBV4-3 TGCGCCAGCAGCCAAGCATCGGGGGCAAATTCACCCCTCCACTTT CASSQASGANSPLHF
NA NA TRBJ2-5 TRBV5-5 TGTGCCAGCAGCTTGTGGGTCCACCAAGAGACCCAGTACTTC CASSLWVHQETQYF
TRBD1 NA TRBJ1-4 TRBV7-2 TGTGCCAGCAGCGTCTCGGGACAGGGGAGGGAAAAACTGTTTTTT CASSVSGQGREKLFF
TRBD2 NA TRBJ2-7 TRBV6-5 TGTGCCAGCGGCGGCCGCTCTAGCGGGAGTCGAGAGCAGTACTTC CASGGRSSGSREQYF